A selection of T cell receptor beta chains follows, all from one sample in a study of shared clonotypes between healthy human individuals. Assay used: immunoSEQ multiplex PCR; TCRdb lists only in-frame clones, some missing. This table has 700,000 or so clones, 60% to 80% appearing once. The sequenced sample was memory CD4+ T cells sorted from blood. The receptor source for this set is a woman aged 30 to 39 in good health. Both conserved end residues are part of each CDR3. Each record gives: D gene, clone size, V gene, J gene, CDR3 protein, CDR3 DNA. A D gene is named only where the DNA matches it firmly. Some rows mark clone size as missing; the rest say once, few, many or name a class of expanded clone.

>-|-|TRBV4-1|TRBJ1-2
CASSQGQSEVYGYTF
TGCGCCAGCAGCCAAGGACAATCTGAGGTCTATGGCTACACCTTC
>-|-|TRBV6-5|TRBJ1-1
CASRAPRGGNTEAFF
TGTGCCAGCAGGGCGCCCCGGGGGGGGAACACTGAAGCTTTCTTT
>-|-|TRBV5-8|TRBJ2-7
CASSKRVANEQYF
TGTGCCAGCAGCAAGAGAGTTGCCAACGAGCAGTACTTC
>-|-|TRBV7-9|TRBJ1-4
CASSLIGWTEKLFF
TGTGCCAGCAGCTTAATTGGGTGGACGGAGAAACTGTTTTTT
>-|-|TRBV7-2|TRBJ2-2
CASSPSSGATGELFF
TGTGCCAGCAGCCCAAGCAGCGGCGCCACCGGGGAGCTGTTTTTT
>-|many|TRBV5-1|TRBJ2-1
CASSFELVTYNEQFF
TGCGCCAGCAGCTTCGAGCTTGTCACCTACAATGAGCAGTTCTTC
>-|-|TRBV7-9|TRBJ2-2
CASTRSPQSNTGELFF
TGTGCCAGCACCCGAAGTCCGCAGTCGAACACCGGGGAGCTGTTTTTT
>TRBD2|-|TRBV18|TRBJ2-1
CASSPGTSGGTYNEQFF
TGTGCCAGCTCACCAGGTACTAGCGGGGGGACCTACAATGAGCAGTTCTTC
>-|-|TRBV28|TRBJ2-7
CASRMYYEQYF
TGTGCCAGCAGGATGTACTACGAGCAGTACTTC
>TRBD1|-|TRBV2|TRBJ1-1
CASSEWQGAVNTEAFF
TGTGCCAGCAGTGAATGGCAGGGGGCTGTGAACACTGAAGCTTTCTTT
>TRBD2|few|TRBV5-1|TRBJ2-1
CASSFTSASYNEQFF
TGCGCCAGCAGCTTTACTAGCGCCTCCTACAATGAGCAGTTCTTC
>TRBD2|-|TRBV5-1|TRBJ2-3
CASSLAGTSGFRGTQYF
TGCGCCAGCAGCTTGGCCGGGACTAGCGGGTTCCGGGGTACGCAGTATTTT
>-|-|TRBV6-6|TRBJ1-1
CASSYSVREDEAFF
TGTGCCAGCAGTTACTCAGTCCGGGAGGATGAAGCTTTCTTT
>TRBD2|-|TRBV30|TRBJ2-1
CAWSRLAGFYNEQFF
TGTGCCTGGAGTAGACTAGCGGGCTTCTACAATGAGCAGTTCTTC
>-|-|TRBV28|TRBJ2-7
CASRSPTEAGSQYF
TGTGCCAGCAGATCTCCCACAGAGGCGGGGTCACAGTACTTC
>-|-|TRBV28|TRBJ2-7
CASSLVVLNEQYF
TGTGCCAGCAGTTTAGTGGTTTTGAACGAGCAGTACTTC
>TRBD1|-|TRBV7-9|TRBJ1-4
CASSPGQGGNEKLFF
TGTGCCAGCAGCCCGGGACAGGGCGGTAATGAAAAACTGTTTTTT
>-|many|TRBV5-1|TRBJ2-1
CASSPDNEQFF
TGCGCCAGCAGCCCGGACAATGAGCAGTTCTTC
>-|-|TRBV28|TRBJ2-5
CASSFHPGEETQYF
TGTGCCAGCAGTTTTCATCCAGGGGAGGAGACCCAGTACTTC
>TRBD2|few|TRBV10-3|TRBJ2-7
CATNGGSTAYEQYF
TGTGCCACCAACGGCGGGAGTACGGCCTACGAGCAGTACTTC
>-|many|TRBV5-1|TRBJ1-1
CASSPQQNTEAFF
TGCGCCAGCAGCCCTCAGCAGAACACTGAAGCTTTCTTT
>TRBD1|few|TRBV7-8|TRBJ1-5
CASSSGRAVGQINQPQHF
TGTGCCAGCAGCTCAGGCCGGGCTGTGGGACAGATCAATCAGCCCCAGCATTTT
>-|-|TRBV4-1|TRBJ1-1
CASSQEGGGQSTEAFF
TGCGCCAGCAGCCAAGAGGGCGGGGGGCAAAGCACTGAAGCTTTCTTT
>-|-|TRBV11-2|TRBJ1-4
CASSLGGNEKLFF
TGTGCCAGCAGCTTGGGTGGTAATGAAAAACTGTTTTTT
>-|few|TRBV5-1|TRBJ1-1
CASSLGVNTEAFF
TGCGCCAGCAGCTTGGGAGTGAACACTGAAGCTTTCTTT
>-|-|TRBV7-6|TRBJ2-7
CASSLNPDSSYEQYF
TGTGCCAGCAGCTTGAACCCGGACTCTTCCTACGAGCAGTACTTC
>TRBD1|-|TRBV5-4|TRBJ2-1
CASSLTGGRRENEQFF
TGTGCCAGCAGCCTAACAGGGGGCCGCCGTGAGAATGAGCAGTTCTTC
>-|-|TRBV30|TRBJ1-2
CAWSVSEGGYTF
TGTGCCTGGAGTGTCAGTGAGGGTGGCTACACCTTC
>-|-|TRBV15|TRBJ2-7
CATSPQTSYEQYF
TGTGCCACCAGCCCCCAGACCTCCTACGAGCAGTACTTC
>TRBD1|-|TRBV5-1|TRBJ1-3
CASSSGQGPGGNTIYF
TGCGCCAGCAGCTCCGGACAGGGGCCCGGTGGAAACACCATATATTTT
>TRBD1|once|TRBV11-1|TRBJ2-3
CASSSYAQGATDTQYF
TGTGCCAGCAGCTCTTATGCCCAGGGGGCCACAGATACGCAGTATTTT
>TRBD2|once|TRBV5-1|TRBJ2-2
CASSLTSGSGTGELFF
TGCGCCAGCAGCTTAACTAGCGGGAGTGGCACCGGGGAGCTGTTTTTT
>-|once|TRBV5-1|TRBJ2-1
CASSTGVSDEQFF
TGCGCCAGCAGTACTGGAGTTTCTGATGAGCAGTTCTTC
>-|-|TRBV2|TRBJ2-7
CASSADGPSYEQYF
TGTGCCAGCAGTGCGGACGGACCCTCCTACGAGCAGTACTTC
>-|-|TRBV19|TRBJ1-1
CASSLPGGASSPEAFF
TGTGCCAGTAGCCTCCCTGGAGGGGCGTCGTCTCCCGAAGCTTTCTTT
>-|-|TRBV29-1|TRBJ1-1
CSVEVGGVEAFF
TGCAGCGTTGAAGTCGGCGGAGTCGAGGCTTTCTTT
>-|once|TRBV2|TRBJ2-6
CASGPQGAGANVLTF
TGTGCCAGCGGGCCACAGGGTGCCGGGGCCAACGTCCTGACTTTC
>-|many|TRBV2|TRBJ1-4
CASRLEINEKLFF
TGTGCCAGCAGACTCGAAATTAATGAAAAACTGTTTTTT
>-|-|TRBV11-2|TRBJ1-1
CASSLYRNTEAFF
TGTGCCAGCAGCTTATACCGGAACACTGAAGCTTTCTTT